This T cell receptor (beta chain) appears in the sequencing data of a study of blood T cell repertoires in COVID-19. Whole-study context: Researchers got acute and convalescent COVID-19 samples from the United States, Italy and Spain. T cells, B-cell-depleted T cells, or PBMCs provided the cDNA or gDNA that served as material.

Authors' data handling: Reference gene primer amplification in the assay estimated nucleated cell counts. Assay: immunoSEQ multiplex PCR; the TCRdb copy retains only in-frame clones and omits some. The D gene and trimming were derived from the DNA, and the V and J assignments and clone size from that table. Of a few hundred thousand clones listed, around 87% are singletons. This sequence was found in a woman between 45 and 65 years old who had recovered from COVID-19. Sample: peripheral blood.

For the CDR3, the DNA is TGCGCCAGCAGCCAAACAGGGACCGAGCAGTACTTC. It yields the protein CASSQTGTEQYF. This chain uses TRBV4-3 with TRBJ2-7; weak D call: TRBD1 (6 bases). The germline V gene encodes CDR1 LGHNA and CDR2 YSLEER. Trimming stripped 2 bases from V and 6 bases from J, with 8 bases between. CDR3 size: 12 residues.